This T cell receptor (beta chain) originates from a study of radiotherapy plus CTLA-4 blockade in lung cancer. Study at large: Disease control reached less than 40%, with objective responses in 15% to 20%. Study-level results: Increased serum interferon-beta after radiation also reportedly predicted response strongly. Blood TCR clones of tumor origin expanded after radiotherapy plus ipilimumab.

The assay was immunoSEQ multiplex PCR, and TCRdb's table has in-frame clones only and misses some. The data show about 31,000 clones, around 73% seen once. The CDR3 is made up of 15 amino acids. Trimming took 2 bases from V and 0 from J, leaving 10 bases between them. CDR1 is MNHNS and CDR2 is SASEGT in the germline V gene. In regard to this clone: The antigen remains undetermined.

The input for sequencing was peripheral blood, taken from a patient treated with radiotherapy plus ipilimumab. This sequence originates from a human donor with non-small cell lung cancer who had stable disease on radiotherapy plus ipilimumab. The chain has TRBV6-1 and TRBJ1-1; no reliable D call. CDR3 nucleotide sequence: TGTGCCAGCAGTGAAAGGGTTGGCATGAACACTGAAGCTTTCTTT. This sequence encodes CASSERVGMNTEAFF.